A selection of T cell receptor beta chains follows, all from one sample in a study of OX40 agonist ivuxolimab in advanced cancers. The method was immunoSEQ multiplex PCR; TCRdb's version includes in-frame clones alone and lacks a portion of them. This sample has nearly 80,000 clones, with 90% found just once. Sequencing used CD4+ or CD8+ T cells sorted from blood, obtained in a trial of the OX40 agonist ivuxolimab. These receptor sequences come from an adult with an advanced solid tumor such as melanoma, head and neck, liver or kidney cancer. CDR3s include the opening cysteine and the closing phenylalanine or tryptophan. Fields, in order: V gene, J gene, D gene, clone size, CDR3 DNA, CDR3 protein. A D gene is named only where the DNA matches it firmly. Clone size appears in some rows only: once, few, many, or a class for an expanded clone.

TRBV4-1	TRBJ2-4	.	.	TGCGCCAGCAGCCTCCTCACCCGGGGAGCCAAAAACATTCAGTACTTC	CASSLLTRGAKNIQYF
TRBV29-1	TRBJ2-4	.	.	TGCAGCGGAACCGGTGGGGGTTCTTCTTCCAAAAACATTCAGTACTTC	CSGTGGGSSSKNIQYF
TRBV5-8	TRBJ1-1	.	.	TGTGCCAGCAGCGTCGACTGGCTGTCTGAAGCTTTCTTT	CASSVDWLSEAFF
TRBV2	TRBJ1-4	TRBD1	.	TGTGCCAGCCTGGGACAGAAGTTTGAAAAACTGTTTTTT	CASLGQKFEKLFF
TRBV5-1	TRBJ1-3	TRBD1	.	TGCGCCAGCAGCCACGGACAGGGGCATGGAAACACCATATATTTT	CASSHGQGHGNTIYF
TRBV6-5	TRBJ2-5	.	.	TGTGCCAGCAGCCCGGGCCGGGGGACCCAGTACTTC	CASSPGRGTQYF
TRBV19	TRBJ2-5	TRBD1	.	TGTGCCGCCGGACAGGCAAAAGAGACCCAGTACTTC	CAAGQAKETQYF
TRBV14	TRBJ1-2	.	.	TGTGCCAGCAGCCAAAACCGGCCCTATGGCTACACCTTC	CASSQNRPYGYTF
TRBV10-3	TRBJ1-3	TRBD1	.	TGTGCCATCAGTGAACAGGGGGGGGCCGCTGGAAACACCATATATTTT	CAISEQGGAAGNTIYF
TRBV18	TRBJ2-5	.	.	TGTGCCAGCTCACCGGGGGAAGTTCAAGAGACCCAGTACTTC	CASSPGEVQETQYF
TRBV5-1	TRBJ2-5	.	.	TGCGCCAGCAGCTTGGGAACAGGTCAAGAGACCCAGTACTTC	CASSLGTGQETQYF
TRBV5-1	TRBJ2-1	TRBD2	.	TGCGCCAGCAGCTTCGGGACTAGCCTGAATGAGCAGTTCTTC	CASSFGTSLNEQFF
TRBV30	TRBJ1-5	TRBD1	few	TGTGCCTGGTGCCCAGGGGGAAGCAATCAGCCCCAGCATTTT	CAWCPGGSNQPQHF
TRBV19	TRBJ1-5	TRBD1	.	TGTGCCAGTACCGAGAGGACAGGGGCCTATCAGCCCCAGCATTTT	CASTERTGAYQPQHF
TRBV9	TRBJ2-3	TRBD2	.	TGTGCCAGCAGCGTAACACTAGCGGGGGGACGCACAGATACGCAGTATTTT	CASSVTLAGGRTDTQYF
TRBV6-5	TRBJ1-6	.	.	TGTGCCAGCAGTTCGGGAAGGTTGGTTTCACCCCTCCACTTT	CASSSGRLVSPLHF
TRBV7-2	TRBJ1-1	TRBD1	few	TGTGCCAGCAGCCTACAGGGGAAGAACACTGAAGCTTTCTTT	CASSLQGKNTEAFF
TRBV9	TRBJ1-2	.	.	TGTGCCAGCAGTTTAGATGCCTATGGCTACACCTTC	CASSLDAYGYTF
TRBV6-6	TRBJ2-7	.	.	TGTGCCAGCAGTTACTCGCCAGAAAACTCCTACGAGCAGTACTTC	CASSYSPENSYEQYF
TRBV4-1	TRBJ2-1	.	.	TGCGCCAGCAGCCAACCTGTCATTTATTCTGAGCAGTTCTTC	CASSQPVIYSEQFF
TRBV7-3	TRBJ1-1	.	once	TGTGCCAGCAGCTTAAGGGGTGGCGCTTCGAACACTGAAGCTTTCTTT	CASSLRGGASNTEAFF
TRBV6-5	TRBJ1-1	TRBD1	.	TGTGCCAGCAGACTGGACAGGGGGCGGCAGACTGAAGCTTTCTTT	CASRLDRGRQTEAFF
TRBV6-1	TRBJ2-1	.	.	TGTGCCAGCGTTAGGAAGAGCTCCTACAATGAGCAGTTCTTC	CASVRKSSYNEQFF
TRBV6-5	TRBJ1-4	.	.	TGTGCCAGCAGTTGGGGACTTCTTGCAACTAATGAAAAACTGTTTTTT	CASSWGLLATNEKLFF
TRBV4-1	TRBJ1-3	.	.	TGCGCCAGCAGCCGGGGTTCCTGGCGGACCGCCTCTGGAAACACCATATATTTT	CASSRGSWRTASGNTIYF
TRBV6-5	TRBJ2-7	TRBD1	.	TGTGCCAGCAGTTACTTAGCCTGGGACAGCTCCTACGAGCAGTACTTC	CASSYLAWDSSYEQYF
TRBV7-9	TRBJ1-1	.	.	TGTGCCAGCAGCCGCTGGGGGGCCCTGACTGAAGCTTTCTTT	CASSRWGALTEAFF
TRBV9	TRBJ1-2	.	.	TGTGCCAGCAGCTCAGCAGGGGTCGGTAGTGGCTACACCTTC	CASSSAGVGSGYTF
TRBV6-1	TRBJ1-4	.	.	TGTGCCAGCAGGGAACTTCGAGGTCATGAAAAACTGTTTTTT	CASRELRGHEKLFF
TRBV2	TRBJ1-3	TRBD1	.	TGTGCCAGCACGGGGGACAGGGGGTACAACACCATATATTTT	CASTGDRGYNTIYF
TRBV25-1	TRBJ2-7	TRBD1	.	TGTGCCAGCAGTAGGACAGGCGACTACGAGCAGTACTTC	CASSRTGDYEQYF
TRBV5-1	TRBJ1-3	.	.	TGCGCCAGCAGGCCCCCCTCTGGAAACACCATATATTTT	CASRPPSGNTIYF
TRBV10-3	TRBJ2-5	.	.	TGTGCCATCAGTGACCTGGGGGTCCAAGAGACCCAGTACTTC	CAISDLGVQETQYF
TRBV6-1	TRBJ2-1	.	.	TGTGCCAGTGGCCGGGGGGCCGGGCGGTTCTTC	CASGRGAGRFF
TRBV7-3	TRBJ2-7	TRBD2	.	TGTGCCAGCGCAACTAGCGGGGGTCTTCCCTACGAGCAGTACTTC	CASATSGGLPYEQYF
TRBV6-5	TRBJ1-2	.	.	TGTGCCAGCAGTTACTCGACGCGACTGAACTATGGCTACACCTTC	CASSYSTRLNYGYTF
TRBV4-1	TRBJ2-7	.	.	TGCGCCAGCAGCCAACCCGGGACCGCGGGCGAGCAGTACTTC	CASSQPGTAGEQYF
TRBV6-1	TRBJ2-3	TRBD2	.	TGTGCCAGCAGTGAAGGACTAGCCCTCACAGATACGCAGTATTTT	CASSEGLALTDTQYF
TRBV5-1	TRBJ2-3	TRBD1	.	TGCGCCAGCAGCAACGGACAGGGCTACACAGATACGCAGTATTTT	CASSNGQGYTDTQYF
TRBV14	TRBJ2-7	.	once	TGTGCCAGCAGCTTAACGAGCGGGCCAGCTTACGAGCAGTACTTC	CASSLTSGPAYEQYF
TRBV28	TRBJ2-3	.	.	TGTGCCAGCAGTTTACATGGCAAGCCTCACACAGATACGCAGTATTTT	CASSLHGKPHTDTQYF
TRBV19	TRBJ2-7	TRBD1	.	TGTGCCAGTAGTAGGGGCGGCCAGGGGGTTCCCTACGAGCAGTACTTC	CASSRGGQGVPYEQYF
TRBV6-4	TRBJ1-2	.	.	TGTGCCAGCAGTGACTCGAACGGTGCCCGTGGCTACACCTTC	CASSDSNGARGYTF
TRBV5-1	TRBJ1-2	.	.	TGCGCCAGCAGCCCTCCCCTAACGGATGGCTACACCTTC	CASSPPLTDGYTF
TRBV5-1	TRBJ2-1	TRBD2	.	TGCGCCAGCAGCCTCACTAGCGGGGGGTACAATGAGCAGTTCTTC	CASSLTSGGYNEQFF
TRBV6-5	TRBJ1-2	TRBD1	.	TGTGCCAGCAGTTTCAGGGGGTCCGGCTATGGCTACACCTTC	CASSFRGSGYGYTF
TRBV5-1	TRBJ2-4	.	.	TGCGCCAGCGCAGCAGGGGCCAAAAACATTCAGTACTTC	CASAAGAKNIQYF
TRBV1	TRBJ2-1	.	.	TGCACCAGCAGCCAAGATGAGGCTAGCGGGGGCCATGAGCAGTTCTTC	CTSSQDEASGGHEQFF
TRBV4-1	TRBJ1-2	.	.	TGCGCCAGCAGCCAGTCAGGAGCCTATGGCTACACCTTC	CASSQSGAYGYTF
TRBV2	TRBJ2-1	TRBD2	.	TGTGCCAGCAGTGAAAAGTTCAGCGGGGGGGCCTTTATCTACAATGAGCAGTTCTTC	CASSEKFSGGAFIYNEQFF
TRBV9	TRBJ1-3	.	few	TGTGCCAGCAGCGTATGGGGCACGAACACCATATATTTT	CASSVWGTNTIYF
TRBV2	TRBJ1-1	.	.	TGTGCCAGCAGTCCTGATCCGAACACTGAAGCTTTCTTT	CASSPDPNTEAFF
TRBV6-6	TRBJ2-5	TRBD1	.	TGTGCCAGCAGTAGGGAAGACAGGGGGCGTAGGGAGCAGTACTTC	CASSREDRGRREQYF
TRBV5-4	TRBJ2-1	TRBD2	.	TGTGCCAGCAGCTCCCCGGGACTAGCGGGGGGTGATGAGCAGTTCTTC	CASSSPGLAGGDEQFF
TRBV4-1	TRBJ1-6	.	once	TGCGCCAGCAGCCAGCGCAGCTATAATTCAACCCTCCACTTT	CASSQRSYNSTLHF
TRBV6-5	TRBJ1-3	.	.	TGTGCCAGCCGAAGGTCGAGTTCCTCTGGAAACACCATATATTTT	CASRRSSSSGNTIYF